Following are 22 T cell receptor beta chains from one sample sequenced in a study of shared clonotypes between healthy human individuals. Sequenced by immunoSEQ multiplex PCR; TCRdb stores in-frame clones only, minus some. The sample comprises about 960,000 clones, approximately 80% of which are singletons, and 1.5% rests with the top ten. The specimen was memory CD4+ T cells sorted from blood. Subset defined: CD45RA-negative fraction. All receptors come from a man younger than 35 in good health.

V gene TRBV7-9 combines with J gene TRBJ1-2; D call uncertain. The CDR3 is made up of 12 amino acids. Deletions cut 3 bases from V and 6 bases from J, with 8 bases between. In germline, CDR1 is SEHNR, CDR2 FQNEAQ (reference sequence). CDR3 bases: TGTGCCAGCAGCTTGTCGAGTGATGGCTACACCTTC. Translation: CASSLSSDGYTF.

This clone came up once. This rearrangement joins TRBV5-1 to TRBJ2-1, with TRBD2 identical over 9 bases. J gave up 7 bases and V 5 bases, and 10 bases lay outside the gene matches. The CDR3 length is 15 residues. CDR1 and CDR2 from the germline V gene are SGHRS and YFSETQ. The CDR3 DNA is TGCGCCAGCAGATTCCTAGCGGGATCCGGTAATGAGCAGTTCTTC. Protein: CASRFLAGSGNEQFF.

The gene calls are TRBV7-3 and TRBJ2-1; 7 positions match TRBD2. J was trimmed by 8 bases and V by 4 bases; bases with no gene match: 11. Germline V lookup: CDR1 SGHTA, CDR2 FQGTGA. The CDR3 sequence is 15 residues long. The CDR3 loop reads CASSSNGGRTDEQFF. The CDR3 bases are TGTGCCAGCAGCTCCAACGGGGGGAGGACCGATGAGCAGTTCTTC.

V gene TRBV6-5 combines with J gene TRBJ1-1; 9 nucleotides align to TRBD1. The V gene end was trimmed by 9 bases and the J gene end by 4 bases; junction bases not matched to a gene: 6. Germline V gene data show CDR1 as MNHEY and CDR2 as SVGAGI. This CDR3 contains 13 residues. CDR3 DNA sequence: TGTGCCAGTATCACAGGGGGCGGCACTGAAGCTTTCTTT. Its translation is CASITGGGTEAFF.

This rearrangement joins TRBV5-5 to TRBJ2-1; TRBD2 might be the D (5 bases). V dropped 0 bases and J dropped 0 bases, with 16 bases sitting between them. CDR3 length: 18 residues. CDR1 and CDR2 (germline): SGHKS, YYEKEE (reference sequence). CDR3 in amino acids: CASSLAPGLGLSYNEQFF. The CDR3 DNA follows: TGTGCCAGCAGCTTGGCCCCTGGACTCGGACTCTCCTACAATGAGCAGTTCTTC.

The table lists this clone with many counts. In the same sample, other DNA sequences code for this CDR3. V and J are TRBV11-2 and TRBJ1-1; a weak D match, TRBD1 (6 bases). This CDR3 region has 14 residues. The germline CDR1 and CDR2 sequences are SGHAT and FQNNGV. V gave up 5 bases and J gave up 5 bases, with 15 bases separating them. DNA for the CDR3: TGTGCCAGCAGCCCACAGGGAGCAGGGACTGAAGCTTTCTTT. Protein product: CASSPQGAGTEAFF. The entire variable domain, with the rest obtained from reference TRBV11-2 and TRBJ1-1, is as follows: EAGVAQSPRYKIIEKRQSVAFWCNPISGHATLYWYQQILGQGPKLLIQFQNNGVVDDSQLPKDRFSAERLKGVDSTLKIQPAKLEDSAVYLCASSPQGAGTEAFFGQGTRLTVV.

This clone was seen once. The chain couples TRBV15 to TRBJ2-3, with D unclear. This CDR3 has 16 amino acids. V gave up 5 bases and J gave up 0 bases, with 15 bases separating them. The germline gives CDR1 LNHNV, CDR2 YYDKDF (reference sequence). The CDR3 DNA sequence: TGTGCCACCAGCCCTCATGGGTTTTCTAGCACAGATACGCAGTATTTT. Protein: CATSPHGFSSTDTQYF.

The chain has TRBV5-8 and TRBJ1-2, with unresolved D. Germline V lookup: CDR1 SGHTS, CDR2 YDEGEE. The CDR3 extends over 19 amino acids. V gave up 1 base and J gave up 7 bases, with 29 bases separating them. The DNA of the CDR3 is TGTGCCAGCAGCTTGACCAAGGGCAGGACGTTTTGGGGAGTAGGTGGCTACACCTTC. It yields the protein CASSLTKGRTFWGVGGYTF. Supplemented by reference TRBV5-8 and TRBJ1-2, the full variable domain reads EAGVTQSPTHLIKTRGQQATLRCSPISGHTSVYWYQQALGLGLQFLLWYDEGEERNRGNFPPRFSGRQFPNYSSELNVNALELEDSALYLCASSLTKGRTFWGVGGYTFGSGTRLTVV.

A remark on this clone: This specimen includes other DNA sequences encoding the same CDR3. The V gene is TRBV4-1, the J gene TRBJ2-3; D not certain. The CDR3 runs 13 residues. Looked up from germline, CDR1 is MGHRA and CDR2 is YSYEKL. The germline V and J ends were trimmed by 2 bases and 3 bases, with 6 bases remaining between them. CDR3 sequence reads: CASSQSGTDTQYF. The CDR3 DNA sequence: TGCGCCAGCAGCCAATCCGGAACAGATACGCAGTATTTT.

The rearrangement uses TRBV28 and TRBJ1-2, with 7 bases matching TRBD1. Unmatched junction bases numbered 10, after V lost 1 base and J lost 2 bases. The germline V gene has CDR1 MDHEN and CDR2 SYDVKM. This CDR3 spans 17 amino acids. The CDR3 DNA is TGTGCCAGCAGTTTATTGGTGACAGGGTCGTCAAACTATGGCTACACCTTC. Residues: CASSLLVTGSSNYGYTF.

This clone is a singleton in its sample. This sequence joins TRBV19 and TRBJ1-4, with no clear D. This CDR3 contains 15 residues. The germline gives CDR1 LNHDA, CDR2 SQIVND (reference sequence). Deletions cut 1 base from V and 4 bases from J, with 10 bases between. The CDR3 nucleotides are TGTGCCAGTAGTATAGCGGCTTTTATTAATGAAAAACTGTTTTTT. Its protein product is CASSIAAFINEKLFF.

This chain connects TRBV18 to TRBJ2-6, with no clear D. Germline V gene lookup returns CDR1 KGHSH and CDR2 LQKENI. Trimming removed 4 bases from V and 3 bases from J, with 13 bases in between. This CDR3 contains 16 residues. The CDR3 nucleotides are TGTGCCAGCTCACAAGCGCCAGGCCTTGGGGCCAACGTCCTGACTTTC. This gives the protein CASSQAPGLGANVLTF.

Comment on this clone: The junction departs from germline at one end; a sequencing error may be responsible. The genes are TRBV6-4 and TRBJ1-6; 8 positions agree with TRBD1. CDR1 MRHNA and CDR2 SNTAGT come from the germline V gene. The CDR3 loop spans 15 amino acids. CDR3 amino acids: CASSPGGSNNSPLHF. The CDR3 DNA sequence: TGTGCCAGCAGTCCAGGGGGCTCCAATAATTCACCCCTCCACTTT.

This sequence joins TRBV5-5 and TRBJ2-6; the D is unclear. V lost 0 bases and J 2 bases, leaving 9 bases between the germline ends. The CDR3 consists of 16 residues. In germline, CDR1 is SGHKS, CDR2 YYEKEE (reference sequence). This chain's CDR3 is CASSLDVLTGANVLTF. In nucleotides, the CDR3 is TGTGCCAGCAGCTTGGATGTACTGACTGGGGCCAACGTCCTGACTTTC.

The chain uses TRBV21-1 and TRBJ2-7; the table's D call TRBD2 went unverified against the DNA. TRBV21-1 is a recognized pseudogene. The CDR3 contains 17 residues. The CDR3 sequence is CASSKARYDSRGLEQYF. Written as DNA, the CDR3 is TGTGCCAGCAGCAAAGCTCGCTATGATTCTCGGGGGTTGGAGCAGTACTTC.

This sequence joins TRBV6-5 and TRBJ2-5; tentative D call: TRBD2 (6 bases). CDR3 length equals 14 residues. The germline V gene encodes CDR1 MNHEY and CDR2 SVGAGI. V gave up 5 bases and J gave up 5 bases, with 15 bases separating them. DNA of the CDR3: TGTGCCAGCAGTAAGGGGACTCACGTGGAGACCCAGTACTTC. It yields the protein CASSKGTHVETQYF.

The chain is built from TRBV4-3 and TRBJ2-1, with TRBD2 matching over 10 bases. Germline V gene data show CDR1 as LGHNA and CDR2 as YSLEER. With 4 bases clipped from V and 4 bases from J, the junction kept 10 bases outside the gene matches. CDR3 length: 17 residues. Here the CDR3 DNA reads TGCGCCAGCAGCCTAGCCCCCACTAGCGGGAATTACAATGAGCAGTTCTTC. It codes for CASSLAPTSGNYNEQFF.

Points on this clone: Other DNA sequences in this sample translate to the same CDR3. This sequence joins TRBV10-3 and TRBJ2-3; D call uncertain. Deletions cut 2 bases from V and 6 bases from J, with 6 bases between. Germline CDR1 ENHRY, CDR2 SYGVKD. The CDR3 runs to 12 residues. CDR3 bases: TGTGCCATCAGTGAGGGAAGCGATACGCAGTATTTT. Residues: CAISEGSDTQYF.

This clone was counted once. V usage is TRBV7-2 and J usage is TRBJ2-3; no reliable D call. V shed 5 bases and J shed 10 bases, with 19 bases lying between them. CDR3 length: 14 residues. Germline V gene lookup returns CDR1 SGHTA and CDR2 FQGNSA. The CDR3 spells CASSPIDWLLAQYF. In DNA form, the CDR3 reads TGTGCCAGCAGCCCCATTGATTGGCTATTGGCGCAGTATTTT.

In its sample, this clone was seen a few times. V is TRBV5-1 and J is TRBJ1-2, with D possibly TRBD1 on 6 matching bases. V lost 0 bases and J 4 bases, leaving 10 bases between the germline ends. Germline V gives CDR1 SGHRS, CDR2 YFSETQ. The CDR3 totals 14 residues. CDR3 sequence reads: CASSLEGRGYGYTF. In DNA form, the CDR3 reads TGCGCCAGCAGCTTGGAAGGCAGGGGCTATGGCTACACCTTC.

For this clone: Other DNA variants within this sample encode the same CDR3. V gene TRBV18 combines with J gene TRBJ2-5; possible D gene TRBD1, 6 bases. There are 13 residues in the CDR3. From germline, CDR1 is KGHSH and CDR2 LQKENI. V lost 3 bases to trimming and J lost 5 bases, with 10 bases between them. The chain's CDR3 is CASSPQGIETQYF. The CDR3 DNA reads TGTGCCAGCTCACCGCAGGGGATTGAGACCCAGTACTTC.

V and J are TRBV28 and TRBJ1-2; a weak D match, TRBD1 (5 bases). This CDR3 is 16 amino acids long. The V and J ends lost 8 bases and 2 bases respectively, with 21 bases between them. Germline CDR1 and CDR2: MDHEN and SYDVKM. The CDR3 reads CASGPGLALLNYGYTF. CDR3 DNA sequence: TGTGCCAGCGGACCAGGGCTAGCCCTTTTAAACTATGGCTACACCTTC.